The rows below give T cell receptor beta chains drawn from one sample of a study of shared clonotypes between healthy human individuals. The protocol was immunoSEQ multiplex PCR, while the TCRdb copy is restricted to in-frame clones and leaves out a portion. The top ten clones hold about 0.13% of a sample with roughly 2.5 million clones, 90% to 95% of them seen once. What was sequenced was naive CD4+ T cells sorted from blood. These receptors all come from a man aged 18 to 30 in good health. Each CDR3 is given with its conserved first and last residue. Fields, in order: D gene, CDR3 length, J gene, V gene, CDR3 protein. A D gene is named only where the DNA matches it firmly.

TRBD2,19,TRBJ2-1,TRBV2,CASSQALAGGSPSKDEQFF
TRBD1,15,TRBJ2-2,TRBV5-1,CASSLRTGNTGELFF
NA,14,TRBJ2-4,TRBV6-1,CASSEQVSGNIQYF
TRBD1,16,TRBJ1-5,TRBV30,CAWSGPGTGGNQPQHF
NA,15,TRBJ1-1,TRBV18,CASSLIQGLDTEAFF
NA,13,TRBJ1-2,TRBV6-5,CASSYSIVSGYTF
NA,16,TRBJ1-2,TRBV7-2,CASSLEANRVNYGYTF
NA,12,TRBJ2-2,TRBV6-5,CASSYRTGELFF
NA,16,TRBJ1-6,TRBV5-1,CASSPLGGPTSPPLHF
TRBD1,14,TRBJ2-5,TRBV11-1,CASSTLTGKETQYF
TRBD1,13,TRBJ2-5,TRBV30,CAWAQGAGETQYF
NA,14,TRBJ2-2,TRBV6-1,CASSEMSVTGELFF
TRBD1,15,TRBJ1-4,TRBV13,CASRGQGATNEKLFF
NA,14,TRBJ1-1,TRBV5-6,CASSWGRLNTEAFF
NA,15,TRBJ2-4,TRBV11-3,CASSLGVQGRNIQYF
TRBD1,14,TRBJ2-5,TRBV19,CASSSWDREETQYF
NA,13,TRBJ1-1,TRBV11-2,CASHSQANTEAFF
NA,14,TRBJ1-5,TRBV7-9,CASSPISSNQPQHF
TRBD2,14,TRBJ2-1,TRBV7-2,CASSFGGTYNEQFF
NA,15,TRBJ2-5,TRBV5-4,CASSFGSGGGETQYF
NA,15,TRBJ2-2,TRBV5-1,CASSLQVAKTGELFF
NA,18,TRBJ1-2,TRBV5-1,CASSSYPWTGVTNYGYTF
TRBD1,13,TRBJ2-2,TRBV7-2,CASAGQGIGELFF
TRBD1,14,TRBJ1-2,TRBV5-1,CASSSTGDSYGYTF
NA,15,TRBJ2-2,TRBV2,CASSLLEGVSGELFF
TRBD2,14,TRBJ2-7,TRBV5-5,CASSLATSDMHGYF
NA,13,NA,TRBV7-2,CASSLAWGDEQYF
TRBD1,15,TRBJ1-6,TRBV30,CAWSVWGTGNSPLHF
NA,14,TRBJ2-1,TRBV5-1,CASRLRGLMHEQFF
NA,15,TRBJ1-1,TRBV11-2,CASSLLWGLDTEAFF
TRBD1,19,TRBJ1-6,TRBV6-8,CASSPDQTRQGATNSPLHF